This TCR beta chain was captured by sequencing in a study of PD-L1 blockade in urothelial cancer (dated by TCRdb to the late 2010s). Background on the whole study: All patients started therapy around 2014 and received atezolizumab 1,200 mg intravenously every 3 weeks. Tumor samples gave a median of roughly 1,400 T cells and approximately 1,000 unique TCRs, with a median clonality of about 0.092 and T cell proportion of under 0.1. Under ten patients achieved durable clinical benefit and around 19 did not. In the same patients, pretreatment tumors underwent whole exome sequencing and RNA sequencing in addition to TCR sequencing. Pretreatment blood TCR-seq was available for fewer than 30 patients, at least one posttreatment blood collection was obtained for 25 or so patients, and tumor TCR-seq was available for 25 or so patients. The study, an exploratory multi-omic analysis, examined somatic, immune and clinical correlates of response to PD-L1 blockade with atezolizumab in urothelial cancer. Tumors from two patients failed quality control and three patients lacked available tumor, so five were excluded from tumor TCR analyses. Durable clinical benefit was defined as progression-free survival longer than 6 months, and TCR features were also tested against progression-free and overall survival. An ECOG performance status of 0 or 1 was recorded for the patients, and 0 to 3 prior chemotherapy regimens had been received by the patients. About nine tenths of the roughly 29 patients were identified as males with urothelial cancer of bladder origin, and a prior smoking history was reported by 18 of 29 patients. Pretreatment tumor samples, along with matched peripheral blood serially collected before and after atezolizumab treatment, were subjected to TCR sequencing.

What the research found in general, with its limitations: The proportion of tumor-infiltrating T lymphocytes was higher in patients with durable benefit (n ≈ 25, Mann-Whitney p = 0.047). Greater expansion of tumor-associated TCR clones in peripheral blood 3 weeks after the start of treatment was observed in patients with durable benefit (n of about 20, p = 0.022). The tumor samples were FFPE and were not collected immediately before treatment, and because only one sample per patient was used, heterogeneity may have been missed. Because the sample size was small (n ≈ 29) and many exploratory analyses were performed, the results are intended to be hypothesis-generating.

Regarding this clone: The target of this receptor is not known. Base qualities were left out, and no much larger clone turns up one base away.

The time point label, as the study defines it: pretreatment tumor sample. A cohort of approximately 30 patients with locally advanced or metastatic urothelial carcinoma, treated at Memorial Sloan Kettering on a trial protocol, was included. All tumor tissue used for sequencing was obtained prior to atezolizumab dosing. The Qiagen DNeasy Blood extraction kit was used to purify genomic DNA from total PBMCs and tumor samples. Each PCR received spiked-in synthetic TCR analog templates so that absolute template abundance could be estimated from read counts. In FFPE tumors, housekeeping genes were amplified and quantified as a way to estimate usable DNA and compute T cell fraction. The immunoSEQ assay used bias-controlled V and J gene primers to amplify TCRbeta CDR3 regions from genomic DNA. Sequencing of rearranged TCRbeta segments was performed at approximately 20X coverage. The study's processing was this. Clustering was used to correct sequencing errors, and CDR3s were annotated against IMGT to assign V, D and J genes. Downstream analyses used only productive TCRbeta rearrangements and left out out-of-frame or stop-codon sequences. To compute clonality, Shannon entropy was normalized by the log of the number of unique productive sequences and then subtracted from one. Fisher's exact test with Benjamini-Hochberg correction, using a cutoff of adjusted p below 0.01, was how clones that differed between time points or between blood and tumor were identified. Drawn from immuneACCESS, this table holds only the in-frame rearrangements with V and J called that TCRdb kept. Clones are partly lost; checked studies trace under half to an unresolved V gene and leave the rest unexplained. The V and J calls and clone size come from that table; D and trimming were worked out from the DNA. This sample holds roughly 2,200 clones; 37% were observed only once. Clones ranked in the top ten supply approximately 15% of the sample.

This clonotype originated in a man aged 55 to 70 with urothelial cancer. This sample comprised tumor tissue, obtained before atezolizumab (anti-PD-L1) treatment.

The CDR3 amino acid sequence is: CATSGDRGGNQPQHF. The base sequence is TGTGCCACCAGCGGGGACAGGGGAGGCAATCAGCCCCAGCATTTT. The sequence is built from TRBV15 and TRBJ1-5, with 10 middle bases fitting TRBD1. Compared with germline, V lacks 5 bases and J lacks 2 bases; bases without a gene match: 3. The CDR3 runs 15 residues from the cysteine to the phenylalanine. The entry retains the CDR3 DNA only, 45 bases that are in frame from base 1. The germline V gene (reference sequence) gives CDR1 as LNHNV and CDR2 as YYDKDF.